These 14 T cell receptor beta chains were sequenced from one sample in a study of PD-1 blockade in classical Hodgkin lymphoma. The time point denotes: newly diagnosed, previously untreated cHL patient sample. Negative magnetic selection isolated CD4+ T cells from thawed PBMCs. The table came from immunoSEQ multiplex PCR; TCRdb's copy has only in-frame clones and leaves some out. The data show 24,000 or so clones, about 90% seen once. The sequenced sample was CD4+ T cells from blood. These receptors all stem from a human donor with classical Hodgkin lymphoma.

The chain combines TRBV19 with TRBJ2-3; 13 nucleotides line up with TRBD2. Germline loops: CDR1 LNHDA, CDR2 SQIVND (reference sequence). The CDR3 has 16 residues. The ends lost 7 bases at V and 3 bases at J; junction bases unmatched: 7. DNA for the CDR3: TGTGCCAGTACCCCCTTACTAGCGGGGGGGACAGATACGCAGTATTTT. It specifies CASTPLLAGGTDTQYF.

This chain connects TRBV7-7 to TRBJ2-3; TRBD2 is a possible D gene (5 bases). V dropped 3 bases and J dropped 6 bases, with 10 bases sitting between them. The germline V gene has CDR1 SSHAT and CDR2 FNYEAQ (reference sequence). There are 13 residues in the CDR3. CDR3 sequence: CASSFGRADTQYF. The CDR3 DNA follows: TGTGCCAGCAGCTTCGGGCGGGCCGATACGCAGTATTTT.

This clone was seen just once. The chain is built from TRBV2 and TRBJ2-2, with 12 bases fitting TRBD2. Germline V gene lookup returns CDR1 SNHLY and CDR2 FYNNEI. V gave up 6 bases and J gave up 1 base; unmatched junction bases: 3. This CDR3 is 16 amino acids long. In nucleotides, the CDR3 is TGTGCCAGCAGGACTAGCGGGGGCCTGAACACCGGGGAGCTGTTTTTT. Encoded protein: CASRTSGGLNTGELFF.

This chain links TRBV5-1 with TRBJ1-1, with D uncertain. Trimming left V 1 base short and J 3 bases short, with 7 bases between. The CDR3 sequence is 13 residues long. From germline, CDR1 is SGHRS and CDR2 YFSETQ. The CDR3 loop is CASSLQTDTEAFF. CDR3 in DNA: TGCGCCAGCAGCTTGCAAACAGACACTGAAGCTTTCTTT.

J is TRBJ1-5 and V is TRBV12-5; the D is unclear. V lost 4 bases and J 3 bases, leaving 13 bases between the germline ends. Germline lookup yields CDR1 LGHNT and CDR2 FRNRAP. CDR3 size: 15 residues. The CDR3 is CASGSWGLDNQPQHF. DNA for the CDR3: TGTGCTAGTGGTTCGTGGGGTCTTGACAATCAGCCCCAGCATTTT.

This clone has a single count. The chain recombines TRBV11-2 with TRBJ1-5; 7 positions match TRBD1. Per germline, CDR1 SGHAT and CDR2 FQNNGV. With V trimmed by 5 bases and J by 6 bases, 4 bases remained unmatched. The CDR3 contains 13 residues. Here the CDR3 reads CASSPTGVQPQHF. The DNA for the CDR3 is TGTGCCAGCAGCCCTACAGGGGTTCAGCCCCAGCATTTT.

The chain employs TRBV7-2 and TRBJ2-7; 8 positions agree with TRBD2. CDR3 size: 15 residues. The germline V gene has CDR1 SGHTA and CDR2 FQGNSA. Losses at the gene ends were 5 bases for V and 1 base for J; bases not matched to a gene: 7. The CDR3 bases are TGTGCCAGCAGCCCCCTCGGGGGGGGATCCTACGAGCAGTACTTC. Protein: CASSPLGGGSYEQYF. Based on the CDR3 plus reference TRBV7-2 and TRBJ2-7, the full variable domain is GAGVSQSPSNKVTEKGKDVELRCDPISGHTALYWYRQSLGQGLEFLIYFQGNSAPDKSGLPSDRFSAERTGGSVSTLTIQRTQQEDSAVYLCASSPLGGGSYEQYFGPGTRLTVT.

This chain links TRBV10-1 with TRBJ2-2; no definite D call. Germline V gives CDR1 WNHNN, CDR2 SYGVQD (reference sequence). The ends were cut back, 3 bases at V and 5 bases at J, with 1 base in the middle. The CDR3 totals 11 residues. This CDR3 is CASSETGELFF. CDR3 nucleotides: TGCGCCAGCAGTGAAACCGGGGAGCTGTTTTTT.

The chain carries TRBV5-4 and TRBJ2-5; 8 positions match TRBD1. The trim removed 2 bases at V and 5 bases at J, leaving 11 bases unmatched. The CDR3 is made up of 16 amino acids. CDR1 and CDR2 from the germline V gene are SGHNT and YYREEE (reference sequence). The DNA for the CDR3 is TGTGCCAGCAGCTTAAGCTTCAGGGGGCCCCGGGAGACCCAGTACTTC. Its translation: CASSLSFRGPRETQYF.

The chain couples TRBV18 to TRBJ2-3, with unresolved D. Germline V lookup: CDR1 KGHSH, CDR2 LQKENI. Deletions cut 4 bases from V and 6 bases from J, with 8 bases between. The CDR3 loop spans 12 amino acids. The CDR3 DNA is TGTGCCAGCTCACAACTGAGGGATACGCAGTATTTT. It translates to CASSQLRDTQYF.

The chain is built from TRBV18 and TRBJ2-1, with TRBD1 matching 10 bases. This CDR3 is built from 15 residues. CDR1 KGHSH and CDR2 LQKENI come from the germline V gene. V trimming: 5 bases; J trimming: 7 bases; junction bases outside the gene matches: 8. The CDR3, as DNA: TGTGCCAGCTCATTGCCGGGACAGGGGCTAAATGAGCAGTTCTTC. It translates to CASSLPGQGLNEQFF.

Here the CDR3 reads CASSISGVLIQPQHF. CDR3 in DNA: TGTGCCAGTAGTATATCAGGGGTCTTAATTCAGCCCCAGCATTTT. V gene TRBV19 combines with J gene TRBJ1-5; TRBD1 might be the D (6 bases). The germline V gene has CDR1 LNHDA and CDR2 SQIVND (reference sequence). The CDR3 runs 15 residues. The ends were cut back, 2 bases at V and 6 bases at J, with 14 bases in the middle. Complete variable domain (other parts from reference TRBV19 and TRBJ1-5): DGGITQSPKYLFRKEGQNVTLSCEQNLNHDAMYWYRQDPGQGLRLIYYSQIVNDFQKGDIAEGYSVSREKKESFPLTVTSAQKNPTAFYLCASSISGVLIQPQHFGDGTRLSIL.

The CDR3: CASSFGPTQETQYF. The CDR3 bases are TGTGCCAGCAGTTTCGGACCCACCCAGGAGACCCAGTACTTC. The V and J genes are TRBV7-7 and TRBJ2-5, with D hard to call. The CDR3 length is 14 residues. Germline V lookup: CDR1 SSHAT, CDR2 FNYEAQ (reference sequence). V lost 6 bases and J 5 bases, leaving 16 bases between the germline ends.

V gene TRBV2 combines with J gene TRBJ1-2, with D unclear. Trimming left V 4 bases short and J 4 bases short, with 4 bases between. From germline, CDR1 is SNHLY and CDR2 FYNNEI. This CDR3 region has 11 residues. This CDR3 is CASSGPYGYTF. CDR3 nucleotides: TGTGCCAGCAGTGGCCCCTATGGCTACACCTTC. Full variable domain (remainder filled in from reference TRBV2 and TRBJ1-2): EPEVTQTPSHQVTQMGQEVILRCVPISNHLYFYWYRQILGQKVEFLVSFYNNEISEKSEIFDDQFSVERPDGSNFTLKIRSTKLEDSAMYFCASSGPYGYTFGSGTRLTVV.